This is a list of T cell receptor beta chains from one sample in a study of shared clonotypes between healthy human individuals. The table came from immunoSEQ multiplex PCR; TCRdb's copy has only in-frame clones and leaves some out. The data contain some 2,000,000 clones, roughly 94% of them seen just once; the ten biggest clones take up roughly 1%. What was sequenced was naive CD8+ T cells sorted from blood. The receptors originated from a man younger than 35 in good health. Each CDR3 is given with its conserved first and last residue. Each record gives: J gene, V gene, D gene, CDR3 protein. A D gene is named only where the DNA matches it firmly.

J gene: TRBJ2-3
V gene: TRBV6-1
D gene: TRBD1
CDR3 protein: CASSEAGRGYTDTQYF

J gene: TRBJ2-2
V gene: TRBV9
D gene: .
CDR3 protein: CASSVAAWGTGELFF

J gene: TRBJ2-7
V gene: TRBV9
D gene: TRBD2
CDR3 protein: CASSVGGSSYEQYF

J gene: TRBJ2-3
V gene: TRBV4-3
D gene: TRBD1
CDR3 protein: CASSQGQGAADTQYF

J gene: TRBJ1-2
V gene: TRBV6-5
D gene: .
CDR3 protein: CASSRDAFNGYTF

J gene: TRBJ2-5
V gene: TRBV27
D gene: .
CDR3 protein: CASTFVSPRGGGETQYF

J gene: TRBJ2-2
V gene: TRBV7-9
D gene: .
CDR3 protein: CASSLEAAGNTGELFF

J gene: TRBJ2-5
V gene: TRBV7-9
D gene: .
CDR3 protein: CASSFLSSQETQYF

J gene: TRBJ2-1
V gene: TRBV11-2
D gene: TRBD2
CDR3 protein: CASSGGGTSVIDEQFF

J gene: TRBJ1-5
V gene: TRBV28
D gene: .
CDR3 protein: CASSFRQGLQPQHF

J gene: TRBJ2-6
V gene: TRBV9
D gene: .
CDR3 protein: CASSGLLQKANVLTF

J gene: TRBJ1-6
V gene: TRBV6-1
D gene: .
CDR3 protein: CASSAGTSSYNSPLHF

J gene: TRBJ1-5
V gene: TRBV28
D gene: TRBD1
CDR3 protein: CASSFRGQGNQPQHF

J gene: TRBJ2-2
V gene: TRBV30
D gene: TRBD2
CDR3 protein: CAWSVRGGTGELFF

J gene: TRBJ2-1
V gene: TRBV2
D gene: TRBD2
CDR3 protein: CASSEVSGTGSYNEQFF

J gene: TRBJ2-7
V gene: TRBV6-1
D gene: .
CDR3 protein: CASSELAARGHEQYF

J gene: TRBJ2-1
V gene: TRBV30
D gene: .
CDR3 protein: CAWSVAGASFGDEQFF

J gene: TRBJ1-4
V gene: TRBV4-3
D gene: TRBD1
CDR3 protein: CASSQDRDRGGEKLFF

J gene: TRBJ2-1
V gene: TRBV5-1
D gene: .
CDR3 protein: CATSRGAYNEQFF

J gene: TRBJ2-1
V gene: TRBV7-9
D gene: TRBD1
CDR3 protein: CASSTSTDRGTDEQFF

J gene: TRBJ2-5
V gene: TRBV5-6
D gene: .
CDR3 protein: CASSLGGGLLETQYF

J gene: TRBJ1-5
V gene: TRBV6-1
D gene: .
CDR3 protein: CASSEAGRAPQHF

J gene: TRBJ2-3
V gene: TRBV7-3
D gene: TRBD1
CDR3 protein: CASSLTGTGGTDTQYF

J gene: TRBJ2-2
V gene: TRBV19
D gene: .
CDR3 protein: CASRGETDYTGELFF

J gene: TRBJ2-7
V gene: TRBV30
D gene: TRBD2
CDR3 protein: CAWGLAGAGEQYF

J gene: TRBJ1-1
V gene: TRBV10-2
D gene: .
CDR3 protein: CASSRGKDTEAFF

J gene: TRBJ2-2
V gene: TRBV27
D gene: .
CDR3 protein: CASSFLGGRNTGELFF

J gene: TRBJ1-5
V gene: TRBV27
D gene: .
CDR3 protein: CASSHAHQPQHF

J gene: TRBJ2-6
V gene: TRBV7-2
D gene: .
CDR3 protein: CASSLALRGKTGAGANVLTF

J gene: TRBJ2-5
V gene: TRBV19
D gene: .
CDR3 protein: CASSIVGGETQYF

J gene: TRBJ2-1
V gene: TRBV5-6
D gene: .
CDR3 protein: CASSWGDSNNEQFF

J gene: TRBJ1-2
V gene: TRBV27
D gene: .
CDR3 protein: CASSPMGGTSGYTF

J gene: TRBJ1-2
V gene: TRBV2
D gene: .
CDR3 protein: CASSGNRVGDYGYTF

J gene: TRBJ2-1
V gene: TRBV9
D gene: .
CDR3 protein: CASSAWTADNEQFF

J gene: TRBJ1-1
V gene: TRBV28
D gene: .
CDR3 protein: CASSSSGEATDTEAFF

J gene: TRBJ1-5
V gene: TRBV6-6
D gene: .
CDR3 protein: CASNPTDADSNQPQHF

J gene: TRBJ2-7
V gene: TRBV7-2
D gene: TRBD2
CDR3 protein: CASSFSSGAPYEQYF

J gene: TRBJ2-1
V gene: TRBV5-4
D gene: .
CDR3 protein: CASSSSRYNEQFF

J gene: TRBJ1-2
V gene: TRBV7-9
D gene: .
CDR3 protein: CASSSSTGTAYGYTF

J gene: TRBJ2-7
V gene: TRBV4-1
D gene: TRBD2
CDR3 protein: CASSQLTSGTNYEQYF

J gene: TRBJ2-7
V gene: TRBV28
D gene: .
CDR3 protein: CASSLTGSSYEQYF

J gene: TRBJ1-1
V gene: TRBV19
D gene: TRBD1
CDR3 protein: CASSMGRSRGIVANTEAFF

J gene: TRBJ1-4
V gene: TRBV5-6
D gene: .
CDR3 protein: CASSAGEGGTNEKLFF

J gene: TRBJ2-2
V gene: TRBV7-9
D gene: .
CDR3 protein: CASSSWGISATGELFF

J gene: TRBJ2-7
V gene: TRBV7-8
D gene: TRBD1
CDR3 protein: CASSLGTAYEQYF

J gene: TRBJ1-2
V gene: TRBV29-1
D gene: TRBD1
CDR3 protein: CSVEEVGQHRSNYGYTF

J gene: TRBJ1-1
V gene: TRBV27
D gene: .
CDR3 protein: CASSLFPSAGENTEAFF

J gene: TRBJ2-7
V gene: TRBV2
D gene: .
CDR3 protein: CASSDGSSYEQYF

J gene: TRBJ2-2
V gene: TRBV27
D gene: TRBD2
CDR3 protein: CASSLSAAGAANTGELFF

J gene: TRBJ2-7
V gene: TRBV6-5
D gene: .
CDR3 protein: CASSFGFSYEQYF

J gene: TRBJ1-6
V gene: TRBV30
D gene: .
CDR3 protein: CAWSADSELNSPLHF

J gene: TRBJ2-3
V gene: TRBV5-1
D gene: TRBD2
CDR3 protein: CASSLGTSADTQYF

J gene: TRBJ2-7
V gene: TRBV30
D gene: .
CDR3 protein: CAWSELNGGEQYF

J gene: TRBJ2-7
V gene: TRBV11-2
D gene: .
CDR3 protein: CASSSYRDLGYF

J gene: TRBJ2-1
V gene: TRBV5-4
D gene: TRBD2
CDR3 protein: CASRLAGSYNEQFF

J gene: TRBJ1-6
V gene: TRBV18
D gene: .
CDR3 protein: CASSPAGGDSPLHF

J gene: TRBJ2-5
V gene: TRBV5-1
D gene: .
CDR3 protein: CASSKGPMMETQYF